The present T cell receptor beta chain was sequenced within a study of blood T cell repertoires in COVID-19. Study in general: Acute and convalescent COVID-19 samples came from the United States, Italy and Spain. PBMCs, B-cell-depleted T cells, or T cells were the source of the cDNA or gDNA that made up the material.

There are 15 residues in the CDR3. Germline V lookup: CDR1 GTSNPN, CDR2 SVGIG (reference sequence). Deletions cut 2 bases from V and 5 bases from J, with 18 bases between. Only in-frame clones appear in the TCRdb table, and some are missing; sequencing was by immunoSEQ multiplex PCR. The sample carries nearly 400,000 clones, about 90% recorded once. This sequence joins TRBV30 and TRBJ1-2; D not resolved. The sequenced material came from PBMCs or T cells enriched from blood (not recorded which). This clonotype was obtained from a woman aged 30 to 39 who had recovered from COVID-19. The CDR3 bases are TGTGCCTGGAGTCTCCCCCGAGAGGGTGGGTATGGCTACACCTTC. The encoded protein is CAWSLPREGGYGYTF.